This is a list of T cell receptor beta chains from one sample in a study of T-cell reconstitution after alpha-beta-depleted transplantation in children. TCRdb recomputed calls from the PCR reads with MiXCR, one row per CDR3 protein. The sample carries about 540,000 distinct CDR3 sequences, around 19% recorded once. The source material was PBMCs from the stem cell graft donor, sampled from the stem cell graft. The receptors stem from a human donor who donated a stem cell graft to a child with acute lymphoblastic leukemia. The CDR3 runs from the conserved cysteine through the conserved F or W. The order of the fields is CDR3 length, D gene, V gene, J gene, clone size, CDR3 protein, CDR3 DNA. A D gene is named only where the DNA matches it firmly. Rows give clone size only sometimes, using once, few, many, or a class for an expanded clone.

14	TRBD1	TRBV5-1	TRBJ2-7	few	CASSLDSTGGEQYF	TGCGCCAGCAGCTTGGACTCGACAGGGGGCGAGCAGTACTTC
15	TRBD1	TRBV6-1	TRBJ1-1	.	CASRIDRGTDTEAFF	TGTGCCAGCAGGATAGACAGGGGAACGGACACTGAAGCTTTCTTT
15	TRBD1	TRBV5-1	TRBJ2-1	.	CASTLLGQGANEQFF	TGCGCCAGCACCCTTCTGGGACAGGGGGCCAATGAGCAGTTCTTC
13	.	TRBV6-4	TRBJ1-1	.	CATREALNPEAFF	TGTGCCACCCGGGAGGCTTTGAACCCTGAAGCTTTCTTT
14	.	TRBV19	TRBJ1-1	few	CASSMTGMNTEAFF	TGTGCCAGTAGTATGACCGGTATGAACACTGAAGCTTTCTTT
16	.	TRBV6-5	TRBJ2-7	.	CASSYSIPGEGYEQYF	TGTGCCAGCAGTTACTCGATCCCAGGGGAGGGCTACGAGCAGTACTTC
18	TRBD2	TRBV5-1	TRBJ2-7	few	CASRPGGLAEGGDYEQYF	TGCGCCAGCAGACCAGGGGGACTAGCGGAGGGCGGGGACTACGAGCAGTACTTC
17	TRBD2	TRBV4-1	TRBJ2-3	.	CASSQEIRSGRTDTQYF	TGCGCCAGCAGCCAAGAAATTCGTAGCGGGAGGACTGATACGCAGTATTTT
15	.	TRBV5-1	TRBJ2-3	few	CASRNAGYLTDTQYF	TGCGCCAGCAGAAATGCGGGGTACCTCACAGATACGCAGTATTTT
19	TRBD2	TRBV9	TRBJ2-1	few	CASSPGTSGIRQGGNEQFF	TGTGCCAGCAGCCCAGGGACTAGCGGGATCAGGCAGGGGGGCAATGAGCAGTTCTTC
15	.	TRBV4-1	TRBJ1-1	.	CASSQAGGRNTEAFF	TGCGCCAGCAGCCAAGCCGGGGGGCGAAACACTGAAGCTTTCTTT
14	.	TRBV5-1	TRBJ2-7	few	CASSLMDSPYEQYF	TGCGCCAGCAGCTTGATGGACAGTCCCTACGAGCAGTACTTC
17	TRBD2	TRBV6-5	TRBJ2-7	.	CASSSTRSSGSSYEQYF	TGTGCCAGCAGTTCAACCAGATCTAGCGGGAGCTCCTACGAGCAGTACTTC
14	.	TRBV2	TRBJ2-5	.	CASRNMDTLETQYF	TGTGCCAGCAGGAACATGGACACCTTGGAGACCCAGTACTTC
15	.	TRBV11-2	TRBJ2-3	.	CASSLAQPSTDTQYF	TGTGCCAGCAGCTTAGCACAGCCTAGCACAGATACGCAGTATTTT
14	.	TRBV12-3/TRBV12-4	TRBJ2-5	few	CASSAAGRQETQYF	TGTGCCAGCAGTGCGGCGGGAAGACAAGAGACCCAGTACTTC
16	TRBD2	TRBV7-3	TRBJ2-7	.	CASSLAGGPGLYEQYF	TGTGCCAGCAGCTTAGCGGGAGGGCCAGGTCTCTACGAGCAGTACTTC
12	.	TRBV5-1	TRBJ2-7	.	CASSLGGFGQYF	TGCGCCAGCAGCCTCGGCGGGTTTGGGCAGTACTTC
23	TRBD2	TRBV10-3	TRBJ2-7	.	CAISESITTSRGSSGRDYYEQYF	TGTGCCATCAGTGAGTCGATAACCACCTCCAGGGGTTCTAGCGGGAGGGATTACTACGAGCAGTACTTC
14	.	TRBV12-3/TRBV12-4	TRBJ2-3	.	CASSFLDRTDTQYF	TGTGCCAGCAGCTTTCTCGATCGCACAGATACGCAGTATTTT
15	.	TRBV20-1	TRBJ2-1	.	CSARGGKPGFNEQFF	TGCAGTGCTAGAGGGGGAAAACCGGGATTTAATGAGCAGTTCTTC
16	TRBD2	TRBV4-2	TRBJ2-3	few	CASSLVIAGEPDTQYF	TGTGCCAGCAGCCTCGTTATAGCGGGAGAACCAGATACGCAGTATTTT
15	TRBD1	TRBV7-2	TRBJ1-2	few	CASSPGQLTNYGYTF	TGTGCCAGCAGCCCGGGACAGCTAACTAACTATGGCTACACCTTC
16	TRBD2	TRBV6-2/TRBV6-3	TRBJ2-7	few	CASSSVGGTRTYEQYF	TGTGCCAGCAGTTCGGTTGGAGGGACTAGAACCTACGAGCAGTACTTC
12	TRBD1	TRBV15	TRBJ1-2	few	CATRGGGSGYTF	TGTGCCACCAGGGGAGGGGGCTCGGGCTACACCTTC
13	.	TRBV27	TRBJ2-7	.	CASSLSREFGQYF	TGTGCCAGCAGTTTATCTCGGGAGTTCGGGCAGTACTTC